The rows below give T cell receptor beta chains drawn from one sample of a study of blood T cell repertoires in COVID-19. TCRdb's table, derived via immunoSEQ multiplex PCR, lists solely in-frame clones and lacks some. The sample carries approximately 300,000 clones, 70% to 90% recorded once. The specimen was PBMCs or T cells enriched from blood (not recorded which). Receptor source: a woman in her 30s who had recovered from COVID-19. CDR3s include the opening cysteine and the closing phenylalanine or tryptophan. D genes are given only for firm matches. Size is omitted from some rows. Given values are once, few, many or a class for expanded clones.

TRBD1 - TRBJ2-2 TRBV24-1 TGTGCCACCAGGGGGACAGGAGAGAACACCGGGGAGCTGTTTTTT CATRGTGENTGELFF
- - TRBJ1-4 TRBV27 TGTGCCAGCAGAGGGTTGGGGGGACCAAATGAAAAACTGTTTTTT CASRGLGGPNEKLFF
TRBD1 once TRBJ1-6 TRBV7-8 TGTGCCAGCAGCAAGGACAGGGGGCTTAAGGATTCACCCCTCCACTTT CASSKDRGLKDSPLHF
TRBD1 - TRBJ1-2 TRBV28 TGTGCCAGCAGTTCACCGACAGGGAATATGGACTATGGCTACACCTTC CASSSPTGNMDYGYTF
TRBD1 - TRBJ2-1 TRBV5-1 TGCGCCAGCAGCTTGGAGACAGGGGGCCGGGATGAGCAGTTCTTC CASSLETGGRDEQFF
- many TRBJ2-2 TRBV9 TGTGCCAGCAGCGTAGCTGACAGAGACGGGGAGCTGTTTTTT CASSVADRDGELFF
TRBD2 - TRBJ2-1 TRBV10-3 TGTGCCAGCCGACTAGCGGGCTACAATGAGCAGTTCTTC CASRLAGYNEQFF
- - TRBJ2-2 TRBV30 TGTGCCTGGAGCAGGGTGATCGGCACCGGGGAGCTGTTTTTT CAWSRVIGTGELFF
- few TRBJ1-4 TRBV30 TGTGCCTGGGGGAGGGGGGAAAAACTGTTTTTT CAWGRGEKLFF
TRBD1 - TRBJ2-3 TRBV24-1 TGTGCCACCAGTGACCCACAGGGGCTAGGAGGCACAGATACGCAGTATTTT CATSDPQGLGGTDTQYF
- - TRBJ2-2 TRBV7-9 TGTGCCAGCAGCCCGGGACATGGGAACACCGGGGAGCTGTTTTTT CASSPGHGNTGELFF
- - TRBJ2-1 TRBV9 TGTGCCAGCAGCCCACTTCCGAATGAGCAGTTCTTC CASSPLPNEQFF
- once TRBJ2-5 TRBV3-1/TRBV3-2 TGTGCCAGCAGCCAAGATTGGGACATGCAAGAGACCCAGTACTTC CASSQDWDMQETQYF
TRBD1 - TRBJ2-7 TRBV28 TGTGCCAGCAGTGACAGGGACCCCTACGAGCAGTACTTC CASSDRDPYEQYF
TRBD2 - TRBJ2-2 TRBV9 TGTGCCAGCAGCGAGCCCCTTGGCGGGAGCCCGACCGGGGAGCTGTTTTTT CASSEPLGGSPTGELFF
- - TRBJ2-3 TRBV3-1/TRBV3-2 TGTGCCAGCAGCCAAGTTCACAGGCCCACAGATACGCAGTATTTT CASSQVHRPTDTQYF